Reported below is one T cell receptor beta chain. Its antigen is still unknown. The study ran its PCR with 60 Vbeta and 13 Jbeta primers. TCRdb keeps only in-frame clones here, not all; method: immunoSEQ multiplex PCR. Among tens of thousands of clones listed, roughly 80% were seen once. Donors were ostensibly healthy at sampling, although undocumented immune exposures were probable. The CDR3 contains 15 residues. Germline CDR1 and CDR2: LGHNA and YSLEER. Trimming removed 1 base from V and 2 bases from J, with 9 bases in between. The data derive from a study of cytomegalovirus exposure and HLA in healthy donors. In the study overall: Of 300 to 450 genotyped donors, about 80% clustered with self-reported Caucasian donors.

Regarding the study as a whole: Productive status was seen about 87% or about 30% of the time for most TCR beta V segments in an earlier analysis. The listing of roughly 160 TCR beta chains classed them as cytomegalovirus-associated.

V and J are TRBV4-3 and TRBJ1-5, with TRBD1 as a possible D gene (5 bases). The specimen was PBMCs. The sequence was collected from a woman in her 30s in good health and CMV-seronegative. The DNA of the CDR3 is TGCGCCAGCAGCCAAGGGGGCAGTGGCAATCAGCCCCAGCATTTT. Its translation is CASSQGGSGNQPQHF.